This T cell receptor beta chain originates from a study of cytomegalovirus exposure and HLA in healthy donors. Findings and caveats of the study: For TCR beta chains, V- and J-gene trimming was later linked to a missense DCLRE1C variant. Some V segments, including TRBV6-2 and TRBV6-3, were excluded as indistinguishable. Confirmation was obtained in vitro that a few CMV-associated chains are specific for CMV antigens.

A note on this clone: Its antigen remains unknown.

Germline V CDR1 and CDR2: PRHDT, FYEKMQ (reference sequence). The V and J ends lost 5 bases and 2 bases respectively, with 22 bases between them. The CDR3 covers 18 residues. Primers included in the PCR were 60 Vbeta and 13 Jbeta primers. Only in-frame clones appear in the TCRdb table, and some are missing; sequencing was by immunoSEQ multiplex PCR. In the table there are about 120,000 clones, 65% to 90% of which are singletons. The rearrangement uses TRBV13 and TRBJ1-5; D gene unclear. Material for sequencing was PBMCs. This receptor was obtained from a woman in her twenties or thirties in good health and CMV-seronegative. In DNA form, the CDR3 reads TGTGCCAGCAGCCCCACTCGCGGATTCCCAGTCGGCAATCAGCCCCAGCATTTT. It yields the protein CASSPTRGFPVGNQPQHF.